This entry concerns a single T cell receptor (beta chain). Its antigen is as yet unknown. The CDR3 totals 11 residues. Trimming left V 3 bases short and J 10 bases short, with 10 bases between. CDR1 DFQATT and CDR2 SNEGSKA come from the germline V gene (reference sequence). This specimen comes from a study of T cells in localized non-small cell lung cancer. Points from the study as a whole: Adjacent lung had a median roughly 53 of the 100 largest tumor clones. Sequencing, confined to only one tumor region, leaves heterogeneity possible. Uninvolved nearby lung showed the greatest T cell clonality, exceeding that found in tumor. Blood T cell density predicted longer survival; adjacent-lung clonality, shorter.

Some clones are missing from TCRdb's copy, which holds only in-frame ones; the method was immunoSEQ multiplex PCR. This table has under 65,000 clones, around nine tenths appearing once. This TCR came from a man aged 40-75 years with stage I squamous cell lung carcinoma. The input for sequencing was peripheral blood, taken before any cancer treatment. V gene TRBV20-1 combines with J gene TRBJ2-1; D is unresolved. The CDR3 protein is CSASETREQFF. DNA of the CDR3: TGCAGTGCTAGCGAGACAAGAGAGCAGTTCTTC.